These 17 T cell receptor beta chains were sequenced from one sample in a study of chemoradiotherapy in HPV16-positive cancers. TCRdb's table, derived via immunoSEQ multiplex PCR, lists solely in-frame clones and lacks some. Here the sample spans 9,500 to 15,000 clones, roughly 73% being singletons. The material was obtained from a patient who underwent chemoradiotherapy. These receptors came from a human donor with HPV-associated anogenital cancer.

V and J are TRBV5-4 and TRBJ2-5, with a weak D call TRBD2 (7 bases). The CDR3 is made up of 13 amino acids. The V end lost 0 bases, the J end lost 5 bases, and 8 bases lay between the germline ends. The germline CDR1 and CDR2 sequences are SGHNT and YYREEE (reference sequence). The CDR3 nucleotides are TGTGCCAGCAGCTTGGGGGGGGGCGAGACCCAGTACTTC. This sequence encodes CASSLGGGETQYF. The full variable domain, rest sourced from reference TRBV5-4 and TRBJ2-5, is ETGVTQSPTHLIKTRGQQVTLRCSSQSGHNTVSWYQQALGQGPQFIFQYYREEENGRGNFPPRFSGLQFPNYSSELNVNALELDDSALYLCASSLGGGETQYFGPGTRLLVL.

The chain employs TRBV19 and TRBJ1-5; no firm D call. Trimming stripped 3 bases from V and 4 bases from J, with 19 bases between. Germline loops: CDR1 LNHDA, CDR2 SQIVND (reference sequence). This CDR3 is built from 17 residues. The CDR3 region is CASSISLGWGGNQPQHF. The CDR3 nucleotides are TGTGCCAGTAGTATTTCATTGGGATGGGGAGGGAATCAGCCCCAGCATTTT. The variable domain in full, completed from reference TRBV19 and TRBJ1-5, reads DGGITQSPKYLFRKEGQNVTLSCEQNLNHDAMYWYRQDPGQGLRLIYYSQIVNDFQKGDIAEGYSVSREKKESFPLTVTSAQKNPTAFYLCASSISLGWGGNQPQHFGDGTRLSIL.

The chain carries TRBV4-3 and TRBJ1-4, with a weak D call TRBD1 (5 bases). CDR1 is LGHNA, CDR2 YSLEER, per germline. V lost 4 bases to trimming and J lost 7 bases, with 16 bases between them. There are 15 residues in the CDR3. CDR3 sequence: CASSPRWQGVEKLFF. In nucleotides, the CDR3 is TGCGCCAGCAGCCCCCGGTGGCAGGGAGTTGAAAAACTGTTTTTT.

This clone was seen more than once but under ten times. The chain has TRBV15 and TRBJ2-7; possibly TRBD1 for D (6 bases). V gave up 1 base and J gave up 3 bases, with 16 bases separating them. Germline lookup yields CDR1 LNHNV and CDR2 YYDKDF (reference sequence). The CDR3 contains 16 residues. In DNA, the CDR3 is TGTGCCACCAGCAGAGTCGCAACAGGGAACGACTACGAGCAGTACTTC. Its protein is CATSRVATGNDYEQYF.

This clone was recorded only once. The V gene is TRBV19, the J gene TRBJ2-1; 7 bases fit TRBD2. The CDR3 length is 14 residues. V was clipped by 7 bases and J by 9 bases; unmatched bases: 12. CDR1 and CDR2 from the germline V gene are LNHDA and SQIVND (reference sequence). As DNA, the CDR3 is TGTGCCAGTAAATCTGCGGGGGTGGCGGGTGAGCAGTTCTTC. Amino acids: CASKSAGVAGEQFF. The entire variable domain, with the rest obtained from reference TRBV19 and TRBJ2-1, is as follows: DGGITQSPKYLFRKEGQNVTLSCEQNLNHDAMYWYRQDPGQGLRLIYYSQIVNDFQKGDIAEGYSVSREKKESFPLTVTSAQKNPTAFYLCASKSAGVAGEQFFGPGTRLTVL.

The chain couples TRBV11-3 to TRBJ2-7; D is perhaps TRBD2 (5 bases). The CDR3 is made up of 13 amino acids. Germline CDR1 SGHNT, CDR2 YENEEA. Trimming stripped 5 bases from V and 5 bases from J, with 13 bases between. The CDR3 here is CASSPTRYHEQYF. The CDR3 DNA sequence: TGTGCCAGCAGCCCTACTAGGTACCACGAGCAGTACTTC.

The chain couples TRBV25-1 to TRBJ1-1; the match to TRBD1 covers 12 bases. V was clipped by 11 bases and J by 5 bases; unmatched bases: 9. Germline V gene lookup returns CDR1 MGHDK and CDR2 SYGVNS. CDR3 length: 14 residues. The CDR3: CASQGQGAGTEAFF. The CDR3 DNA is TGTGCCTCCCAGGGACAGGGGGCGGGAACTGAAGCTTTCTTT.

The CDR3 is CASSLSVGITDTQYF. DNA for the CDR3: TGTGCCAGCAGCTTAAGCGTAGGCATTACAGATACGCAGTATTTT. The chain combines TRBV7-9 with TRBJ2-3; D remains unclear. Trimming pared 2 bases from V and 3 bases from J, leaving 12 bases between. This CDR3 is built from 15 residues. Germline CDR1 and CDR2: SEHNR and FQNEAQ (reference sequence).

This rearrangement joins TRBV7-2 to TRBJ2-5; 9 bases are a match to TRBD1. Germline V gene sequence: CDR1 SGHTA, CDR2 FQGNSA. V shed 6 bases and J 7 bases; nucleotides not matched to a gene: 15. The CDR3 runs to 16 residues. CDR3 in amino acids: CASSPAPDRGQGTQYF. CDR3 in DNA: TGTGCCAGCAGTCCCGCTCCGGACAGGGGCCAGGGGACCCAGTACTTC.

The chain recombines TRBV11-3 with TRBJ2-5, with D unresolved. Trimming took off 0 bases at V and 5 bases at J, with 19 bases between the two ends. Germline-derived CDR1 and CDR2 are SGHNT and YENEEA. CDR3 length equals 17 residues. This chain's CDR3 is CASSLDAGRSGEETQYF. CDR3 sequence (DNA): TGTGCCAGCAGCTTAGATGCCGGCCGTTCGGGTGAGGAGACCCAGTACTTC.

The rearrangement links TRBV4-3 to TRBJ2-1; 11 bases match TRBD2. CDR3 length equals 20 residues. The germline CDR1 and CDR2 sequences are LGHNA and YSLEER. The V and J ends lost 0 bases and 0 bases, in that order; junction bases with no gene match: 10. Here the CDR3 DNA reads TGCGCCAGCAGCCAAGATAAGGCTAGCGGGGGGCAATTCTCCTACAATGAGCAGTTCTTC. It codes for CASSQDKASGGQFSYNEQFF.

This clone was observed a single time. CDR3 loop: CASSPRGGTNYGYTF. CDR3 DNA sequence: TGTGCCAGCAGCCCACGTGGCGGAACTAACTATGGCTACACCTTC. J is TRBJ1-2 and V is TRBV11-3; unclear D gene. Trimming stripped 5 bases from V and 0 bases from J, with 13 bases between. Per germline, CDR1 SGHNT and CDR2 YENEEA. There are 15 residues in the CDR3.

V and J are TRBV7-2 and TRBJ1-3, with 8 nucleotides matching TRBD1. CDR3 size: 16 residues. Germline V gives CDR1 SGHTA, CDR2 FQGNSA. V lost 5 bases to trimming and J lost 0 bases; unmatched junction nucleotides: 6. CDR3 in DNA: TGTGCCAGCAGCGACGACAGGGGCTTCTCTGGAAACACCATATATTTT. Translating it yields CASSDDRGFSGNTIYF.

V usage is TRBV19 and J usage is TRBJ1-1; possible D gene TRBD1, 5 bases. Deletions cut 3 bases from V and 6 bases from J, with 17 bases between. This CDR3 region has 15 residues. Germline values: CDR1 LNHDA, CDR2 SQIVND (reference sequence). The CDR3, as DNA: TGTGCCAGTAGTATGTTCTCGGGGCCAGGTGCTGAAGCTTTCTTT. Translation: CASSMFSGPGAEAFF.

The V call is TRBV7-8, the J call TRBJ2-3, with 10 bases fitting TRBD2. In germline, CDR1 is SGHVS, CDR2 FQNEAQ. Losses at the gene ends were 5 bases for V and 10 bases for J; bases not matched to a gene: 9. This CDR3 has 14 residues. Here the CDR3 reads CASSPVAGGEPQYF. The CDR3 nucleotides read TGTGCCAGCAGCCCGGTAGCGGGGGGAGAGCCGCAGTATTTT.

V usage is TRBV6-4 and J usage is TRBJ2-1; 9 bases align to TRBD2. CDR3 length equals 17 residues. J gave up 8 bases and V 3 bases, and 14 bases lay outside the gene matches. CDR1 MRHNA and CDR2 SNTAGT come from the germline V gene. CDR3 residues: CASSERIGGGAVHEQFF. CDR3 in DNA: TGTGCCAGCAGTGAAAGAATCGGCGGGGGGGCCGTCCATGAGCAGTTCTTC.

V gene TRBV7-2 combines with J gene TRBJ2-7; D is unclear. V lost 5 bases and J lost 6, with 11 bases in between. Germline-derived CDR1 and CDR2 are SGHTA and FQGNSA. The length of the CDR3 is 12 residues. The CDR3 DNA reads TGTGCCAGCAGCGTCCATGGAGTCGAGCAGTACTTC. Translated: CASSVHGVEQYF. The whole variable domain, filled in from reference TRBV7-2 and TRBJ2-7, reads GAGVSQSPSNKVTEKGKDVELRCDPISGHTALYWYRQSLGQGLEFLIYFQGNSAPDKSGLPSDRFSAERTGGSVSTLTIQRTQQEDSAVYLCASSVHGVEQYFGPGTRLTVT.